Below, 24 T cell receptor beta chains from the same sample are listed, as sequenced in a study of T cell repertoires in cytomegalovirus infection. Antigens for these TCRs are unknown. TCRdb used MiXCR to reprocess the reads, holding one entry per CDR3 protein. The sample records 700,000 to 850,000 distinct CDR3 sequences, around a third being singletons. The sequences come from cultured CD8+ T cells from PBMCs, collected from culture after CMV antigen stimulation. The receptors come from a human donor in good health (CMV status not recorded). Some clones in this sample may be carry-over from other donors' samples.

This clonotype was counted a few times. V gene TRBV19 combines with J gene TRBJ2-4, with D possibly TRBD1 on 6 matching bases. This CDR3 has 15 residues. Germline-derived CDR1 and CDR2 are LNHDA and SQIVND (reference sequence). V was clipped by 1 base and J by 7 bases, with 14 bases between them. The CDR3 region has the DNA TGTGCCAGTAGTATAGGGGGGCCAAGCTGGAACATTCAGTACTTC. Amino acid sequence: CASSIGGPSWNIQYF.

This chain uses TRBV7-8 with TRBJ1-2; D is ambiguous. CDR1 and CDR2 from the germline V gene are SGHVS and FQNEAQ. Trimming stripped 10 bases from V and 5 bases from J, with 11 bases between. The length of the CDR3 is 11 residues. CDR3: CATDGGYGYTF. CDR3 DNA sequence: TGTGCCACGGACGGAGGTTATGGCTACACCTTC.

In nucleotides, the CDR3 is TGTGCCAGCAGTCTACTTCCAACCTCCTACCTAGCGGCAACCTACAATGAGCAGTTCTTC. This sequence encodes CASSLLPTSYLAATYNEQFF. This sequence joins TRBV6-2 or TRBV6-3 and TRBJ2-1; 7 bases map to TRBD2. The CDR3 sequence is 20 residues long. Germline CDR1 is MNHEY and CDR2 is SVGEGT. Trimming removed 5 bases from V and 2 bases from J; junction bases left unmatched: 21.

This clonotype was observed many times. The CDR3 region has the DNA TGTGCCAGCAGCTTGGGCCTGGGGGGCGGGGGTGATGAGCAGTTCTTC. This encodes CASSLGLGGGGDEQFF. V usage is TRBV7-2 and J usage is TRBJ2-1; possibly TRBD2 for D (7 bases). The CDR3 has 16 residues. Trimming took off 3 bases at V and 8 bases at J, with 20 bases between the two ends. Germline CDR1 SGHTA, CDR2 FQGNSA.

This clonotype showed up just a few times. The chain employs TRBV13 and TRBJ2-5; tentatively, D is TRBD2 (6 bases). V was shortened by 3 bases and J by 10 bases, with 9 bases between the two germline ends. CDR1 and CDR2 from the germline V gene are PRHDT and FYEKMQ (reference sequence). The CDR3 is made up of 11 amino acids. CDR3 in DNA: TGTGCCAGCAGCTTGGGGGGAGACCAGTACTTC. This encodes CASSLGGDQYF.

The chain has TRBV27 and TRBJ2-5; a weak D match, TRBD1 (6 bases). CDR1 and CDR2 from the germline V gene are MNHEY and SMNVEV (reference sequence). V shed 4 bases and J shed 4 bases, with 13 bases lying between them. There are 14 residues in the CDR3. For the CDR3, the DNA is TGTGCCAGCAGTTCGGACAGTACAAGAGAGACCCAGTACTTC. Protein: CASSSDSTRETQYF.

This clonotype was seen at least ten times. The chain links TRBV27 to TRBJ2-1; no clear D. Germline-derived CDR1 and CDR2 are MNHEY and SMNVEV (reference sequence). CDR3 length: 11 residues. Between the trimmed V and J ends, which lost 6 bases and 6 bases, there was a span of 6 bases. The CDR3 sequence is CASSSGNEQFF. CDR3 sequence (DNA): TGTGCCAGCAGCTCCGGCAATGAGCAGTTCTTC.

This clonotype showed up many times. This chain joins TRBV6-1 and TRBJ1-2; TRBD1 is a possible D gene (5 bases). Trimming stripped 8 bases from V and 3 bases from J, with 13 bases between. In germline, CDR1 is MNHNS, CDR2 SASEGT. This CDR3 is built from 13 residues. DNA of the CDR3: TGTGCCAGCGGGGCTTCGAAGGACTATGGCTACACCTTC. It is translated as CASGASKDYGYTF.

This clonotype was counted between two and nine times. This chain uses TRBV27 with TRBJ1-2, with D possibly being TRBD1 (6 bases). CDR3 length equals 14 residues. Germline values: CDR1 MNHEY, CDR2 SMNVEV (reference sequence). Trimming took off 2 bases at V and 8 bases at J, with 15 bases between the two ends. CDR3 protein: CASSLNGGAGGYTF. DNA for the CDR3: TGTGCCAGCAGTTTAAACGGGGGCGCCGGGGGCTACACCTTC.

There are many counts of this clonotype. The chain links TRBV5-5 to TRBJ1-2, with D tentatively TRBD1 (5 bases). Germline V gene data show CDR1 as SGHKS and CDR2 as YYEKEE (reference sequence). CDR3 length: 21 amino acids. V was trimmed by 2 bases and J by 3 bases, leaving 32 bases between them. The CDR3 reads CASSFAGTSDRSVKGDYGYTF. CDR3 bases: TGTGCCAGCAGCTTCGCGGGGACCTCAGACAGATCAGTGAAAGGGGACTATGGCTACACCTTC.

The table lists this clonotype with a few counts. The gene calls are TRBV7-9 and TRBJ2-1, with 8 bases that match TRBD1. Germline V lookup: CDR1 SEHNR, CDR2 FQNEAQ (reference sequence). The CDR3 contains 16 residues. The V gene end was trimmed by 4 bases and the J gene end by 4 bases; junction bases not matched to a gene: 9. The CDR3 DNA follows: TGTGCCAGCAGCTCGGCCGACAGGGGTGAATACAATGAGCAGTTCTTC. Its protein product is CASSSADRGEYNEQFF.

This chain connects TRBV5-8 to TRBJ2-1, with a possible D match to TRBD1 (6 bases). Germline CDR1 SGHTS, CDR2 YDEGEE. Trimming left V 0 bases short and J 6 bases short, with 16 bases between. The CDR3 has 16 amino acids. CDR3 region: CASSLATQGRSNEQFF. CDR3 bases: TGTGCCAGCAGCTTGGCCACACAGGGTCGTAGCAATGAGCAGTTCTTC.

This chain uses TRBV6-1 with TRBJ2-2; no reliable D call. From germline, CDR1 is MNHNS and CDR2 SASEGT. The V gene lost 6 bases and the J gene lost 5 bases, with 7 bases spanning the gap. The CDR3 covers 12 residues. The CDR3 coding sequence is TGTGCCAGCAGGGCAGAAACCGGGGAGCTGTTTTTT. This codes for CASRAETGELFF.

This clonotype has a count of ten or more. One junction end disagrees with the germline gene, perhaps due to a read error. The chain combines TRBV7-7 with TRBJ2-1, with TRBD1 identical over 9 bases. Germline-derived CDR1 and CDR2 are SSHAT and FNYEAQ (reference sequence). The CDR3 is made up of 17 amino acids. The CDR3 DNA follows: TGTGCTAGCAGCCAAGACCCGGGACAGGGAACCCTCAATGAGCAGTTCTTC. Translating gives CASSQDPGQGTLNEQFF. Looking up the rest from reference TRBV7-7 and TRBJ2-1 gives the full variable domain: GAGVSQSPRYKVTKRGQDVTLRCDPISSHATLYWYQQALGQGPEFLTYFNYEAQPDKSGLPSDRFSAERPEGSISTLTIQRTEQRDSAMYRCASSQDPGQGTLNEQFFGPGTRLTVL.

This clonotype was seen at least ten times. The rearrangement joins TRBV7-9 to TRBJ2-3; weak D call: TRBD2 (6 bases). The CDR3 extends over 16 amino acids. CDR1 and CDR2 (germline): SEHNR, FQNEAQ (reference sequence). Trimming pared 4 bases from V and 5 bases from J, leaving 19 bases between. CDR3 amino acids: CASSSNEGGTRDTQYF. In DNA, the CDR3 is TGTGCCAGCAGCTCGAACGAAGGCGGGACCCGAGATACGCAGTATTTT.

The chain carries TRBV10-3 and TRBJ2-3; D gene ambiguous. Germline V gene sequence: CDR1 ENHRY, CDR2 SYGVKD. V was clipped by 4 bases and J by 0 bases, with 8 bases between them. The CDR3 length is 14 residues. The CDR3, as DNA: TGTGCCATCAGTGTCTCAGACAGCACAGATACGCAGTATTTT. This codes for CAISVSDSTDTQYF.

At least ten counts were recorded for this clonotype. The CDR3, as DNA: TGTGCCAGCAGCTTAGCAGGTGCGGGCTACGAGCAGTACTTC. Its translation: CASSLAGAGYEQYF. The genes are TRBV7-8 and TRBJ2-7; tentatively, D is TRBD2 (5 bases). The V gene's germline CDR1 is SGHVS and CDR2 FQNEAQ. The germline V and J ends were trimmed by 0 bases and 3 bases, with 9 bases remaining between them. The CDR3 contains 14 residues.

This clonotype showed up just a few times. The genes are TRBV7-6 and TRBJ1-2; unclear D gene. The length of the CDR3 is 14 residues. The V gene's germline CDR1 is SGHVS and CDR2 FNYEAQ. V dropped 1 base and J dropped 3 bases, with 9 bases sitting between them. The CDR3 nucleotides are TGTGCCAGCAGCTTAGACTCACCCGACTATGGCTACACCTTC. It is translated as CASSLDSPDYGYTF.

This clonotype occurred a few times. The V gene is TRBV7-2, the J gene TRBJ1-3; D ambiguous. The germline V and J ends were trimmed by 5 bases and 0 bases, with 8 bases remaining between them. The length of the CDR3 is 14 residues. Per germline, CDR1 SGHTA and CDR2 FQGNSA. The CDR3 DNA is TGTGCCAGCAGCCCACAGTCCTCTGGAAACACCATATATTTT. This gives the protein CASSPQSSGNTIYF. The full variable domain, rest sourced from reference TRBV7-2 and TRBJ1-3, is GAGVSQSPSNKVTEKGKDVELRCDPISGHTALYWYRQSLGQGLEFLIYFQGNSAPDKSGLPSDRFSAERTGGSVSTLTIQRTQQEDSAVYLCASSPQSSGNTIYFGEGSWLTVV.

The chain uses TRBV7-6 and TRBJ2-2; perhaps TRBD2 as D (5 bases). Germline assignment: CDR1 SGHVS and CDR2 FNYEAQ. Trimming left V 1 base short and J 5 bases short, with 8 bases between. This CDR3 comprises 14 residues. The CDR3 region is CASSLELATGELFF. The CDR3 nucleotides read TGTGCCAGCAGCTTAGAATTAGCGACCGGGGAGCTGTTTTTT.

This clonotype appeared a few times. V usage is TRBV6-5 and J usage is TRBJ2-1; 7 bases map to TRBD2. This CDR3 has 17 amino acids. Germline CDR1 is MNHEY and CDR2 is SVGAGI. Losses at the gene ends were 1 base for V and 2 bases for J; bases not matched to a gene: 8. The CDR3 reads CASSYLPGGSPYNEQFF. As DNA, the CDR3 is TGTGCCAGCAGTTACTTACCCGGGGGGTCCCCCTACAATGAGCAGTTCTTC.

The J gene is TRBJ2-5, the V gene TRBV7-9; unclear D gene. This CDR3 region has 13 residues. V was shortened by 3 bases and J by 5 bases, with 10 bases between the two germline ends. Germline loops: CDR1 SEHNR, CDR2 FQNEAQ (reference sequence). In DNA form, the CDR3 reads TGTGCCAGCAGCTTTATCTTTAAGGAGACCCAGTACTTC. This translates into CASSFIFKETQYF.

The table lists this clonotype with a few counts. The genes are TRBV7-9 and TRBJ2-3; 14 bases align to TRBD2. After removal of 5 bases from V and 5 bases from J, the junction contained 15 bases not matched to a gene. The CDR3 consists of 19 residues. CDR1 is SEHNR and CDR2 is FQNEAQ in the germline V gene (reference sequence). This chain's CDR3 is CASSLPIEGLAGVRDTQYF. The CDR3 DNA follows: TGTGCCAGCAGCCTACCCATCGAGGGACTAGCGGGGGTTCGAGATACGCAGTATTTT. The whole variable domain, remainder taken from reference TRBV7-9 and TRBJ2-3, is DTGVSQNPRHKITKRGQNVTFRCDPISEHNRLYWYRQTLGQGPEFLTYFQNEAQLEKSRLLSDRFSAERPKGSFSTLEIQRTEQGDSAMYLCASSLPIEGLAGVRDTQYFGPGTRLTVL.

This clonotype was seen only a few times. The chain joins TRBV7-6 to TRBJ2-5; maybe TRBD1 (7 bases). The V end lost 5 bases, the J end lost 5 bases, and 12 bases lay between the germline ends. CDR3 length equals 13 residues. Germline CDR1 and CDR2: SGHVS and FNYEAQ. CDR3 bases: TGTGCCAGCAGCGTCAGGGGGGACGAGACCCAGTACTTC. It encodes CASSVRGDETQYF.